The rows below give T cell receptor beta chains drawn from one sample of a study of Ad26.COV2.S vaccination and SARS-CoV-2 variants. Produced via immunoSEQ multiplex PCR; TCRdb's table is partial and in-frame only. The data hold about 350,000 clones, with about 88% observed a single time. The specimen was peripheral blood, collected in a trial of Ad26.COV2.S vaccine versus placebo. These receptor sequences come from a person between 18 and 59 years old who received the Ad26.COV2.S COVID-19 vaccine or a placebo. The CDR3 runs from the conserved cysteine through the conserved F or W. Each record gives: D gene, V gene, J gene, clone size, CDR3 protein, CDR3 DNA. The D gene is left open where the match is weak. Part of the rows lack a size; the others show once, few, many or a class for expanded clones.

-,TRBV6-5,TRBJ2-5,-,CASSYSQETQYF,TGTGCCAGCAGTTACTCACAAGAGACCCAGTACTTC
-,TRBV6-2/TRBV6-3,TRBJ2-2,-,CASSYIGGELFF,TGTGCCAGCAGTTACATCGGCGGGGAGCTGTTTTTT
-,TRBV6-5,TRBJ2-7,-,CASSYRDTYEQYF,TGTGCCAGCAGTTATCGGGACACCTACGAGCAGTACTTC
-,TRBV24-1,TRBJ2-7,-,CATSDFNRAYEQYF,TGTGCCACCAGTGATTTTAACAGAGCCTACGAGCAGTACTTC
TRBD2,TRBV11-2,TRBJ2-2,-,CASSSLAGGSGELFF,TGTGCCAGCAGTTCGTTAGCGGGAGGATCCGGGGAGCTGTTTTTT
-,TRBV7-3,TRBJ2-1,-,CASSLNRASNEQFF,TGTGCCAGCAGCTTAAACAGGGCTTCGAATGAGCAGTTCTTC
TRBD2,TRBV9,TRBJ2-5,-,CASSVRTSRATQYF,TGTGCCAGCAGCGTTCGGACTAGCCGGGCGACCCAGTACTTC
TRBD1,TRBV5-1,TRBJ2-7,few,CASSSGQGTHEQYF,TGCGCCAGCAGCTCTGGACAGGGGACCCACGAGCAGTACTTC
TRBD1,TRBV5-1,TRBJ2-7,-,CASSLQGGSYEQYF,TGCGCCAGCAGCTTACAGGGGGGTTCCTACGAGCAGTACTTC
-,TRBV2,TRBJ1-3,-,CASSELGLAGNTIYF,TGTGCCAGCAGTGAACTGGGGTTGGCTGGAAACACCATATATTTT
TRBD2,TRBV10-3,TRBJ2-7,-,CAISESRTSGSYEQYF,TGTGCCATCAGTGAGTCTCGGACTAGCGGGAGTTACGAGCAGTACTTC
-,TRBV6-1,TRBJ1-2,-,CASSDPGLPYGYTF,TGTGCCAGCAGTGACCCAGGGTTACCCTATGGCTACACCTTC
TRBD1,TRBV7-2,TRBJ1-4,-,CASSLGQGLAEKLFF,TGTGCCAGCAGCTTAGGACAGGGTTTGGCCGAAAAACTGTTTTTT
-,TRBV5-4,TRBJ2-2,few,CASSRASRLDLTGELFF,TGTGCCAGCAGCCGCGCCAGTAGACTTGACCTAACCGGGGAGCTGTTTTTT
-,TRBV13,TRBJ2-2,-,CASSSLDSTANTGELFF,TGTGCCAGCAGCTCACTCGACAGCACCGCGAACACCGGGGAGCTGTTTTTT
TRBD1,TRBV7-8,TRBJ1-3,-,CASSLGQGNTIYF,TGTGCCAGCAGCTTGGGACAGGGAAACACCATATATTTT
-,TRBV27,TRBJ2-1,-,CASSSLQVRPNEQFF,TGTGCCAGCAGTTCACTCCAGGTGAGGCCCAATGAGCAGTTCTTC
-,TRBV19,TRBJ2-7,-,CASSQTNGDSYEQYF,TGTGCCAGTTCCCAAACTAATGGGGACTCCTACGAGCAGTACTTC
TRBD1,TRBV6-5,TRBJ2-1,-,CASSLTGGYNEQFF,TGTGCCAGCAGTTTGACAGGGGGTTACAATGAGCAGTTCTTC
-,TRBV19,TRBJ2-1,-,CASSIAGRGEQFF,TGTGCCAGTAGTATCGCCGGGCGGGGTGAGCAGTTCTTC
-,TRBV9,TRBJ2-2,many,CASSVDASPATGELFF,TGTGCCAGCAGCGTAGATGCGAGTCCCGCCACCGGGGAGCTGTTTTTT
-,TRBV5-6,TRBJ2-3,-,CASSFSPFTDTQYF,TGTGCCAGCAGCTTCTCCCCTTTCACAGATACGCAGTATTTT
-,TRBV5-1,TRBJ2-2,-,CASSSRGQVTGELFF,TGCGCCAGCAGCTCCAGGGGTCAGGTCACCGGGGAGCTGTTTTTT
-,TRBV20-1,TRBJ2-7,-,CSASPVGVPYEQYF,TGCAGTGCTAGTCCCGTGGGAGTCCCCTACGAGCAGTACTTC
TRBD2,TRBV7-9,TRBJ2-1,-,CASSLPPGLGFEQFF,TGTGCCAGCAGCTTGCCTCCGGGACTAGGATTTGAGCAGTTCTTC
TRBD1,TRBV4-2,TRBJ1-2,once,CASSQDPTGEYYGYTF,TGTGCCAGCAGCCAAGATCCCACAGGGGAGTACTATGGCTACACCTTC
TRBD1,TRBV20-1,TRBJ2-7,-,CSASSAQGQGSYEQYF,TGCAGTGCTAGTTCCGCCCAGGGACAGGGGAGCTACGAGCAGTACTTC
-,TRBV11-3,TRBJ2-7,-,CASSLVAGSYEQYF,TGTGCCAGCAGCTTAGTGGCAGGGAGCTACGAGCAGTACTTC
TRBD1,TRBV9,TRBJ1-5,few,CASSHGQDNQPQHF,TGTGCCAGCAGCCACGGACAGGACAATCAGCCCCAGCATTTT
-,TRBV6-6,TRBJ1-5,-,CASSYSSASNQPQHF,TGTGCCAGCAGTTACAGTTCAGCTAGCAATCAGCCCCAGCATTTT
TRBD2,TRBV7-2,TRBJ2-7,-,CASSFLASGGPYEQYF,TGTGCCAGCAGCTTTTTGGCTAGCGGGGGACCCTACGAGCAGTACTTC
-,TRBV7-6,TRBJ2-1,-,CASSFGSNEQFF,TGTGCCAGCAGCTTTGGGTCCAATGAGCAGTTCTTC
-,TRBV7-3,TRBJ1-4,-,CASSLGPATEKLFF,TGTGCCAGCAGCTTAGGGCCGGCGACTGAAAAACTGTTTTTT
-,TRBV19,TRBJ2-6,-,CASSTSWSSLLASGANVLTF,TGTGCCAGTAGTACTAGCTGGTCGTCACTCCTTGCCTCTGGGGCCAACGTCCTGACTTTC
-,TRBV5-1,TRBJ1-3,-,CASSPTGIGGNTIYF,TGCGCCAGCAGCCCAACAGGAATTGGTGGAAACACCATATATTTT
-,TRBV30,TRBJ1-4,-,CAWSVGLANEKLFF,TGTGCCTGGAGTGTTGGGCTGGCTAATGAAAAACTGTTTTTT
-,TRBV5-1,TRBJ2-3,-,CASSLIQGGTDTQYF,TGCGCCAGCAGCTTGATTCAGGGGGGGACAGATACGCAGTATTTT
-,TRBV5-1,TRBJ2-2,-,CASSSRTTGTGELFF,TGCGCCAGCAGCTCACGTACGACAGGAACCGGGGAGCTGTTTTTT
-,TRBV15,TRBJ1-1,-,CATSIRTGNTEAFF,TGTGCCACCAGCATAAGGACTGGGAACACTGAAGCTTTCTTT
-,TRBV7-7,TRBJ2-5,-,CASSALGGRQETQYF,TGTGCTAGCAGCGCTCTGGGGGGTAGACAAGAGACCCAGTACTTC
TRBD2,TRBV18,TRBJ2-3,-,CASSPPGRAEDTQYF,TGTGCCAGCTCACCACCCGGGAGGGCTGAAGATACGCAGTATTTT
-,TRBV27,TRBJ2-3,-,CASSLSPVSTDTQYF,TGTGCCAGCAGTTTATCCCCCGTAAGCACAGATACGCAGTATTTT
-,TRBV7-7,TRBJ2-7,-,CASSLGHSVSYEQYF,TGTGCTAGCAGCTTAGGTCACTCGGTTTCCTACGAGCAGTACTTC
-,TRBV7-9,TRBJ1-1,-,CASSSGRGTEAFF,TGTGCCAGCAGCTCCGGGCGGGGCACTGAAGCTTTCTTT
-,TRBV7-8,TRBJ1-3,many,CASSLALRESGNTIYF,TGTGCCAGCAGCTTAGCGCTACGGGAAAGTGGAAACACCATATATTTT
-,TRBV30,TRBJ1-1,-,CAWSMNTEAFF,TGTGCCTGGAGTATGAACACTGAAGCTTTCTTT
-,TRBV29-1,TRBJ2-6,many,CSVQKSSGANVLTF,TGCAGCGTTCAAAAAAGCTCTGGGGCCAACGTCCTGACTTTC
-,TRBV7-2,TRBJ1-6,-,CASSPQGTYNSPLHF,TGTGCCAGCAGCCCCCAGGGAACCTATAATTCACCCCTCCACTTT
-,TRBV18,TRBJ2-2,-,CASSYTGELFF,TGTGCCAGCTCGTACACCGGGGAGCTGTTTTTT
-,TRBV2,TRBJ1-1,-,CASSYREAETEAFF,TGTGCCAGCAGTTACAGGGAGGCGGAGACTGAAGCTTTCTTT
-,TRBV28,TRBJ1-2,-,CASNAAAPGGYTF,TGTGCCAGCAACGCTGCAGCTCCCGGGGGCTACACCTTC
-,TRBV10-3,TRBJ2-2,-,CAIRDGGRAGELFF,TGTGCCATCAGAGATGGGGGTCGGGCCGGGGAGCTGTTTTTT
-,TRBV4-3,TRBJ1-1,-,CASSQSYGPSNTEAFF,TGCGCCAGCAGCCAAAGCTACGGACCTTCGAACACTGAAGCTTTCTTT
TRBD2,TRBV5-4,TRBJ2-2,-,CASSFLYRTSGGTGELFF,TGTGCCAGCAGCTTCCTGTATAGGACTAGCGGGGGCACCGGGGAGCTGTTTTTT
-,TRBV5-6,TRBJ2-7,-,CASSLVSGSGSYEQYF,TGTGCCAGCAGCTTGGTATCCGGGTCCGGCTCCTACGAGCAGTACTTC
-,TRBV18,TRBJ2-5,-,CASSPPNLKETQYF,TGTGCCAGCTCACCTCCTAACTTAAAAGAGACCCAGTACTTC
-,TRBV6-5,TRBJ2-7,-,CASRDRELAVEQYF,TGTGCCAGCAGAGACAGGGAGCTAGCGGTAGAGCAGTACTTC
TRBD2,TRBV27,TRBJ2-7,-,CASSLSSGNYEQYF,TGTGCCAGCAGTTTATCCAGCGGGAACTACGAGCAGTACTTC
TRBD2,TRBV7-3,TRBJ2-1,-,CASSPRGTSGRDEQFF,TGTGCCAGCAGTCCCCGCGGGACCTCAGGGAGGGATGAGCAGTTCTTC